Each of the 15 T cell receptor beta chains below was sequenced from the same sample in a study of CD8+ T cells in alopecia areata. Treatment denoted: oral pan-JAK inhibitor, 5-10 mg twice daily. Extracted from the samples, RNA was reverse transcribed into cDNA to serve as the sequencing template. Profiling relied on immunoSEQ multiplex PCR, and the TCRdb table lists in-frame clones only, not all of them. The table lists approximately 200,000 clones, around 60% of them singletons. The sequencing used CD4+ T cells sorted from blood, collected at week 4, from a patient treated with tofacitinib. These receptors originate from a human donor with alopecia areata.

V is TRBV2 and J is TRBJ1-6; TRBD1 matches 7 bases. CDR1 SNHLY and CDR2 FYNNEI come from the germline V gene. The V gene end was trimmed by 1 base and the J gene end by 9 bases; junction bases not matched to a gene: 6. There are 15 residues in the CDR3. In DNA form, the CDR3 reads TGTGCCAGCAGTGAAGAGGGGGCTGGGGTTTCACCCCTCCACTTT. It yields the protein CASSEEGAGVSPLHF.

The chain couples TRBV5-4 to TRBJ2-7; 8 bases are a match to TRBD1. The CDR3 totals 16 residues. Germline values: CDR1 SGHNT, CDR2 YYREEE (reference sequence). Germline trimming cut 4 bases from V and 6 bases from J; bases unmatched to any gene: 15. CDR3: CASSNLRQGALGEQYF. The CDR3 DNA is TGTGCCAGCAGCAACCTACGGCAGGGGGCGCTGGGCGAGCAGTACTTC.

The chain carries TRBV2 and TRBJ1-5; D may be TRBD1 (5 bases). The germline V gene has CDR1 SNHLY and CDR2 FYNNEI. The CDR3 is 14 amino acids. Trimming cost V 6 bases and J 4 bases, with 13 bases left between them. CDR3: CASSALGGNQPQHF. DNA of the CDR3: TGTGCCAGCAGCGCTTTGGGGGGGAATCAGCCCCAGCATTTT. The whole variable domain, filled in from reference TRBV2 and TRBJ1-5, reads EPEVTQTPSHQVTQMGQEVILRCVPISNHLYFYWYRQILGQKVEFLVSFYNNEISEKSEIFDDQFSVERPDGSNFTLKIRSTKLEDSAMYFCASSALGGNQPQHFGDGTRLSIL.

The V gene is TRBV5-1, the J gene TRBJ2-1, with D perhaps matching TRBD1 or TRBD2 (6 bases each). The germline V gene has CDR1 SGHRS and CDR2 YFSETQ. V lost 4 bases and J lost 2, with 16 bases in between. This CDR3 comprises 16 residues. As DNA, the CDR3 is TGCGCCAGCAGCCAGTCTCCCGGGGGCACCTACAATGAGCAGTTCTTC. Its translation is CASSQSPGGTYNEQFF.

This clone was counted between two and nine times. The chain uses TRBV30 and TRBJ2-7; weak D call: TRBD1 (6 bases). The V gene lost 0 bases and the J gene lost 2 bases, with 14 bases spanning the gap. This CDR3 is 15 amino acids long. Germline CDR1 and CDR2: GTSNPN and SVGIG (reference sequence). The CDR3 DNA reads TGTGCCTGGAGTGTACATCGGACAGCGACCTACGAGCAGTACTTC. Translation gives CAWSVHRTATYEQYF. Using reference TRBV30 and TRBJ2-7 for the parts outside the CDR3, the full variable domain is SQTIHQWPATLVQPVGSPLSLECTVEGTSNPNLYWYRQAAGRGLQLLFYSVGIGQISSEVPQNLSASRPQDRQFILSSKKLLLSDSGFYLCAWSVHRTATYEQYFGPGTRLTVT.

This clone has only a few counts. This rearrangement joins TRBV2 to TRBJ1-5; D call uncertain. The germline V gene encodes CDR1 SNHLY and CDR2 FYNNEI. This CDR3 region has 14 residues. Trimming cost V 6 bases and J 4 bases, with 13 bases left between them. This CDR3 reads CASRVPASNQPQHF. The CDR3 bases are TGTGCCAGCAGAGTGCCAGCCTCTAATCAGCCCCAGCATTTT.

This chain joins TRBV28 and TRBJ2-5; D is ambiguous. In germline, CDR1 is MDHEN, CDR2 SYDVKM. The CDR3 consists of 13 residues. The V end was cut by 6 bases, the J end by 2 bases, with 10 bases between. The CDR3 coding sequence is TGTGCCAGCAGATTCCCTGGACAAGAGACCCAGTACTTC. This encodes CASRFPGQETQYF.

V usage is TRBV5-4 and J usage is TRBJ2-5, with 10 nucleotides matching TRBD1. With V trimmed by 3 bases and J by 4 bases, 6 bases remained unmatched. Germline V gives CDR1 SGHNT, CDR2 YYREEE (reference sequence). The length of the CDR3 is 15 residues. This chain's CDR3 is CASSSDRGIIETQYF. CDR3 DNA: TGTGCCAGCAGCTCGGACAGGGGGATTATAGAGACCCAGTACTTC.

CDR3 in DNA: TGTGCCTCTCACCGGTACGAAAATTCGCAGTATTTT. Translation gives CASHRYENSQYF. The J gene is TRBJ2-3, the V gene TRBV30; no definite D call. The CDR3 covers 12 residues. Per germline, CDR1 GTSNPN and CDR2 SVGIG (reference sequence). Deletions cut 7 bases from V and 10 bases from J, with 18 bases between.

The chain joins TRBV30 to TRBJ1-6; 7 bases map to TRBD1. The CDR3 length is 13 residues. V gave up 3 bases and J gave up 4 bases; unmatched junction bases: 0. CDR1 is GTSNPN and CDR2 is SVGIG in the germline V gene (reference sequence). CDR3 coding DNA: TGTGCCTGGAGGGGACAGTATAATTCACCCCTCCACTTT. Translation gives CAWRGQYNSPLHF.

CDR3 residues: CSVNQGNYGYTF. In DNA form, the CDR3 reads TGCAGCGTTAATCAGGGGAACTATGGCTACACCTTC. The chain uses TRBV29-1 and TRBJ1-2, with TRBD1 as a possible D gene (6 bases). The CDR3 totals 12 residues. The germline V gene encodes CDR1 SQVTM and CDR2 ANQGSEA. Trimming took 5 bases from V and 2 from J, leaving 9 bases between them.

This rearrangement joins TRBV14 to TRBJ2-7; no reliable D call. The CDR3 runs 11 residues. Between the trimmed V and J ends, which lost 8 bases and 0 bases, there was a span of 5 bases. Germline CDR1 reads SGHDN; CDR2 reads FVKESK. The CDR3 is CASGFSYEQYF. For the CDR3, the DNA is TGTGCCAGCGGATTCTCCTACGAGCAGTACTTC.

V and J are TRBV30 and TRBJ1-1; the D gene is possibly TRBD1 (5 bases). CDR1 and CDR2 from the germline V gene are GTSNPN and SVGIG (reference sequence). V was trimmed by 3 bases and J by 6 bases, leaving 17 bases between them. This CDR3 has 14 residues. CDR3 nucleotide sequence: TGTGCCTGGAGCCCGGACACGACCATACCTGAAGCTTTCTTT. Translated: CAWSPDTTIPEAFF.

The V call is TRBV30, the J call TRBJ2-7; perhaps TRBD1 as D (6 bases). CDR1 GTSNPN and CDR2 SVGIG come from the germline V gene (reference sequence). The CDR3 has 12 residues. V lost 4 bases and J lost 6, with 13 bases in between. CDR3 nucleotides: TGTGCCTGGAAGCGCCCCAGGGGCGAGCAGTACTTC. Encoded protein: CAWKRPRGEQYF. The whole variable domain, remainder taken from reference TRBV30 and TRBJ2-7, is SQTIHQWPATLVQPVGSPLSLECTVEGTSNPNLYWYRQAAGRGLQLLFYSVGIGQISSEVPQNLSASRPQDRQFILSSKKLLLSDSGFYLCAWKRPRGEQYFGPGTRLTVT.

The genes are TRBV10-3 and TRBJ1-1; D is unclear. The CDR3 spans 12 residues. Germline-derived CDR1 and CDR2 are ENHRY and SYGVKD. V was pared by 2 bases and J by 11 bases, with 12 bases between. CDR3 DNA sequence: TGTGCCATCAGTGAGGTTGCGGAGGACGCTTTCTTT. Residues: CAISEVAEDAFF.